Presented here are 15 T cell receptor beta chains from one specimen sequenced in a study of CD8 T cells in ankylosing spondylitis. TCRdb ran MiXCR on the 5' RACE reads and lists one entry per CDR3 protein. The table lists some 130,000 distinct CDR3 sequences, 9.3% of them singletons, with roughly 3.3% in the top ten. Sequencing was performed on blood, either unsorted or a sorted T cell fraction (not recorded which). These receptors were obtained from a male donor with ankylosing spondylitis or in good health (not recorded which).

This clonotype was seen a few times. The DNA for the CDR3 is TGTGCCAGCAGCCGTCACTGGTCCTACGAGCAGTACTTC. This codes for CASSRHWSYEQYF. The chain couples TRBV14 to TRBJ2-7; D unclear. The V end was cut by 4 bases, the J end by 1 base, with 8 bases between. Germline CDR1 and CDR2: SGHDN and FVKESK. This CDR3 has 13 residues.

In this sample, this clonotype turned up many times. The J gene is TRBJ2-7, the V gene TRBV9, with a weak D call TRBD2 (6 bases). Germline CDR1 SGDLS, CDR2 YYNGEE. The CDR3 covers 16 residues. Trimming shortened V by 0 bases and J by 2 bases, and 15 bases separated the two germline ends. CDR3 nucleotides: TGTGCCAGCAGCGTAGACGGTAATAGCGGAGCCTACGAGCAGTACTTC. Translated: CASSVDGNSGAYEQYF.

The rearrangement uses TRBV5-1 and TRBJ2-2; 8 bases fit TRBD1. The J segment lost 1 base and the V segment lost 5 bases, leaving 7 bases of the junction unmatched. CDR3 length: 16 residues. CDR1 and CDR2 from the germline V gene are SGHRS and YFSETQ. The CDR3 DNA reads TGCGCCAGCAGACAAGGACAGGGTGGGAACACCGGGGAGCTGTTTTTT. Its translation is CASRQGQGGNTGELFF.

This clonotype has at least ten counts. The chain is built from TRBV20-1 and TRBJ2-2; D is undetermined. Trimming removed 0 bases at V and 5 bases at J, with 13 bases between. The CDR3 sequence is 15 residues long. CDR1 DFQATT and CDR2 SNEGSKA come from the germline V gene (reference sequence). CDR3 sequence: CSARDRLQGTGELFF. In DNA form, the CDR3 reads TGCAGTGCTAGAGATCGTCTCCAAGGAACCGGGGAGCTGTTTTTT.

This clonotype was seen many times. The V and J genes are TRBV20-1 and TRBJ2-3; no reliable D call. This CDR3 is 16 amino acids long. Looked up from germline, CDR1 is DFQATT and CDR2 is SNEGSKA (reference sequence). V lost 0 bases to trimming and J lost 7 bases, with 20 bases between them. The CDR3 is CSARDLGNSHPNTQYF. Written as DNA, the CDR3 is TGCAGTGCTAGAGATTTGGGGAATAGCCACCCAAATACGCAGTATTTT.

The chain carries TRBV20-1 and TRBJ1-2, with D possibly being TRBD1 (5 bases). Germline CDR1 reads DFQATT; CDR2 reads SNEGSKA (reference sequence). The V gene lost 0 bases and the J gene lost 2 bases, with 10 bases spanning the gap. The CDR3 is 14 residues long. The CDR3 sequence: CSAREGRGNYGYTF. In DNA, the CDR3 is TGCAGTGCTAGAGAAGGGAGGGGCAACTATGGCTACACCTTC.

For this clonotype: One base away lies a much larger clone, so this may be a sequencing read error. This rearrangement joins TRBV6-1 to TRBJ2-5; TRBD2 matches at 7 bases. The J segment lost 2 bases and the V segment lost 7 bases, leaving 7 bases of the junction unmatched. This CDR3 is built from 14 residues. Germline V gene lookup returns CDR1 MNHNS and CDR2 SASEGT. The DNA of the CDR3 is TGTGCCAGCACCAGGGCTAGCGGTCAAGAGACCCAGTACTTC. Protein: CASTRASGQETQYF.

There are a few counts of this clonotype. The rearrangement links TRBV7-7 to TRBJ2-5; 11 positions match TRBD2. The CDR3 has 15 residues. Germline V gene data show CDR1 as SSHAT and CDR2 as FNYEAQ (reference sequence). The V segment lost 5 bases and the J segment 4 bases; nucleotides outside the gene matches: 6. The CDR3 bases are TGTGCCAGCAGCCGCGGTACTAGCGGGAGAGAGACCCAGTACTTC. Its translation is CASSRGTSGRETQYF.

The V gene is TRBV15, the J gene TRBJ2-7; a weak D match, TRBD1 (5 bases). The V end lost 0 bases, the J end lost 6 bases, and 18 bases lay between the germline ends. The CDR3 is 16 residues long. Germline V gene data show CDR1 as LNHNV and CDR2 as YYDKDF (reference sequence). CDR3: CATSRDLGAPPGEQYF. The CDR3 nucleotides are TGTGCCACCAGCAGAGACCTAGGGGCACCACCTGGCGAGCAGTACTTC.

This clonotype was recorded many times. The genes are TRBV7-2 and TRBJ2-1; no clear D gene. The CDR3 is 13 residues long. Trimming left V 2 bases short and J 6 bases short, with 8 bases between. Germline CDR1 and CDR2: SGHTA and FQGNSA. The CDR3 DNA reads as TGTGCCAGCAGCTTATCCGTTATCAATGAGCAGTTCTTC. This encodes CASSLSVINEQFF.

The chain uses TRBV5-6 and TRBJ2-3; no firm D call. The CDR3 sequence is 15 residues long. Germline loops: CDR1 SGHDT, CDR2 YYEEEE. The V end was cut by 1 base, the J end by 0 bases, with 9 bases between. Here the CDR3 DNA reads TGTGCCAGCAGCTTGAGGGCTCAGAGCACAGATACGCAGTATTTT. Translation gives CASSLRAQSTDTQYF. Filled out from reference TRBV5-6 and TRBJ2-3, the complete variable domain reads DAGVTQSPTHLIKTRGQQVTLRCSPKSGHDTVSWYQQALGQGPQFIFQYYEEEERQRGNFPDRFSGHQFPNYSSELNVNALLLGDSALYLCASSLRAQSTDTQYFGPGTRLTVL.

The chain recombines TRBV11-2 with TRBJ2-1, with TRBD2 matching over 10 bases. Looked up from germline, CDR1 is SGHAT and CDR2 is FQNNGV. V was pared by 1 base and J by 0 bases, with 12 bases of the junction left unmatched. This CDR3 has 20 residues. CDR3 in amino acids: CASSLVSLAGPQSSYNEQFF. CDR3 sequence (DNA): TGTGCCAGCAGCTTAGTATCACTAGCGGGACCTCAGAGCTCCTACAATGAGCAGTTCTTC.

This clonotype occurred a few times. The chain uses TRBV30 and TRBJ1-6, with D perhaps matching TRBD1 (6 bases). Germline loops: CDR1 GTSNPN, CDR2 SVGIG (reference sequence). V shed 3 bases and J shed 5 bases, with 8 bases lying between them. CDR3 length equals 13 residues. Written as DNA, the CDR3 is TGTGCCTGGAGCCAGGGGAATAATTCACCCCTCCACTTT. This codes for CAWSQGNNSPLHF.

This clonotype showed up many times. This chain links TRBV5-1 with TRBJ2-2; TRBD1 or TRBD2 may be the D gene (5 bases each). Germline values: CDR1 SGHRS, CDR2 YFSETQ. This CDR3 spans 16 amino acids. Trimming took off 3 bases at V and 4 bases at J, with 16 bases between the two ends. In DNA form, the CDR3 reads TGCGCCAGCAGCTCCCGGGAACTCGGGGCCACCGGGGAGCTGTTTTTT. This translates into CASSSRELGATGELFF.

This clonotype was recorded at least ten times. The CDR3 sequence: CASGTASTDTQYF. The CDR3 DNA reads as TGTGCCTCCGGGACAGCCAGCACAGATACGCAGTATTTT. The chain employs TRBV28 and TRBJ2-3; 7 positions agree with TRBD1. Germline loops: CDR1 MDHEN, CDR2 SYDVKM. The CDR3 consists of 13 residues. V lost 11 bases to trimming and J lost 0 bases; unmatched junction nucleotides: 5.